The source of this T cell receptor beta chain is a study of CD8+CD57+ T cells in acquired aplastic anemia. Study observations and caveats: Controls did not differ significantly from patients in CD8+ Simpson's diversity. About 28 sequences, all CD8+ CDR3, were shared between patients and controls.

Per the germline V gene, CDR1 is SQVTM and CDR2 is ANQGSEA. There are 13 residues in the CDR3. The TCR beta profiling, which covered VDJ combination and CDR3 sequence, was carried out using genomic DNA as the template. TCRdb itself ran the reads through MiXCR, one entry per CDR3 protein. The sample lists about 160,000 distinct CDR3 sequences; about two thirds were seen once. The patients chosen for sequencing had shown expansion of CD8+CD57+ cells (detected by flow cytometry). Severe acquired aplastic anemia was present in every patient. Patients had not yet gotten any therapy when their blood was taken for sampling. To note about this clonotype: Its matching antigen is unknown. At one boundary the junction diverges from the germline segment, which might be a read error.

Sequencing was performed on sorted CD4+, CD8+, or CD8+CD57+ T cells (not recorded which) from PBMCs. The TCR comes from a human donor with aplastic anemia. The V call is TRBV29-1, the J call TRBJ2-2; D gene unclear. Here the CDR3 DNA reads TGCGGCGTTGATCCGGGGAACACCGGGGAGCTGTTTTTT. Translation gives CGVDPGNTGELFF.